This T cell receptor (beta chain) was captured in a study of blood T cells in healthy people across ages. The J segment lost 10 bases and the V segment lost 5 bases, leaving 9 bases of the junction unmatched. Germline V gene lookup returns CDR1 SEHNR and CDR2 FQNEAQ (reference sequence). The CDR3 consists of 15 residues. Total RNA, at least 5 micrograms per sample, was extracted from PBMCs. Through a sample-barcoded 5' primer and a J-beta primer mix, a second PCR was run for about 6 to 12 cycles. TCRdb passed the 5' RACE reads through MiXCR, listing each CDR3 protein once. Seen here are 800,000 to 950,000 distinct CDR3 sequences, 35% to 40% observed once, and the top ten hold 13%.

Sample: blood. V gene TRBV7-9 combines with J gene TRBJ1-6; the match to TRBD1 covers 9 bases. The source of this sequence is a man younger than 30 in good health. The CDR3 spells CASSGAGTGNSPLHF. The CDR3 DNA is TGTGCCAGCAGCGGGGCCGGGACAGGGAACTCACCCCTCCACTTT.